This T cell receptor beta chain comes out of a study of blood T cell repertoires in COVID-19. For the study at large: From T cells, B-cell-depleted T cells, or PBMCs came the material, which was cDNA or gDNA.

Assay: immunoSEQ multiplex PCR; the TCRdb copy retains only in-frame clones and omits some. The sample consists of some 330,000 clones, around 87% of them appearing once. The sequence came from a woman between 50 and 59 years old with active or convalescent COVID-19. The specimen was peripheral blood.

DNA of the CDR3: TGTGCCAGCAGCTTAGGACCCCGTGGGGTGGAGGATCAGCCCCAGCATTTT. Translated, it gives CASSLGPRGVEDQPQHF. V gene TRBV7-2 combines with J gene TRBJ1-5; D gene uncertain. CDR1 is SGHTA, CDR2 FQGNSA, per germline. The CDR3 length is 17 residues. The ends were cut back, 1 base at V and 5 bases at J, with 18 bases in the middle.